A single sample gave rise to the 20 T cell receptor beta chains below, sequenced in a study of T cells in Graves' hyperthyroidism and ophthalmopathy. Amplified TCR beta CDR3 regions derived from RNA transcripts. First-round RT-PCR with HTBI primers amplified the TCR CDR3 region. TCRdb redid the calling of the multiplex PCR reads with MiXCR, one entry per CDR3 protein. The sample shows roughly 580,000 distinct CDR3 sequences, approximately 15% of them seen only once. The sample consisted of blood. The receptors come from a woman in her twenties or thirties with Graves' hyperthyroidism that later progressed to Graves' ophthalmopathy.

This clonotype was detected many times. This sequence joins TRBV28 and TRBJ2-1; the D gene could be TRBD1 or TRBD2 (7 bases each). CDR1 is MDHEN, CDR2 SYDVKM, per germline. CDR3 length equals 14 residues. V was clipped by 3 bases and J by 11 bases, with 17 bases between them. CDR3 amino acids: CASSLGGGGSQQFF. The CDR3 DNA reads as TGTGCCAGCAGTTTGGGAGGGGGCGGATCCCAGCAGTTCTTC.

This clonotype was seen ten or more times. This rearrangement joins TRBV20-1 to TRBJ2-2, with D unresolved. V dropped 3 bases and J dropped 6 bases, with 11 bases sitting between them. The length of the CDR3 is 13 residues. Per the germline V gene, CDR1 is DFQATT and CDR2 is SNEGSKA (reference sequence). Written as DNA, the CDR3 is TGCAGTGCTAGGGCCCTTGGGGCCGGGGAGCTGTTTTTT. Translation: CSARALGAGELFF.

The sample holds a few counts of this clonotype. The genes are TRBV7-9 and TRBJ2-1, with a possible D match to TRBD2 (6 bases). The germline gives CDR1 SEHNR, CDR2 FQNEAQ (reference sequence). This CDR3 comprises 16 residues. V was clipped by 0 bases and J by 3 bases, with 12 bases between them. CDR3 coding DNA: TGTGCCAGCAGCTTAGCGGGGACTTTAAGCTACAATGAGCAGTTCTTC. Translating it yields CASSLAGTLSYNEQFF.

This clonotype was counted a few times. This chain links TRBV11-3 with TRBJ2-5, with 8 bases lining up with TRBD2. The CDR3 contains 15 residues. Germline V CDR1 and CDR2: SGHNT, YENEEA. After removal of 3 bases from V and 7 bases from J, the junction contained 10 bases not matched to a gene. The chain's CDR3 is CASSFRAGGGGTQYF. For the CDR3, the DNA is TGTGCCAGCAGCTTCCGGGCGGGAGGAGGGGGGACCCAGTACTTC.

In its sample, this clonotype was seen many times. One junction end does not reproduce the germline sequence, and a read error may be involved. The V gene is TRBV19, the J gene TRBJ1-3; no clear D gene. CDR1 and CDR2 from the germline V gene are LNHDA and SQIVND (reference sequence). The CDR3 spans 16 residues. CDR3 protein: CASSPSPGSSRNTIYF. The CDR3 region has the DNA TGTGCCAGTAGCCCATCACCGGGGAGCTCTCGAAACACCATATATTTT. Drawing the rest from reference TRBV19 and TRBJ1-3, the complete variable domain is DGGITQSPKYLFRKEGQNVTLSCEQNLNHDAMYWYRQDPGQGLRLIYYSQIVNDFQKGDIAEGYSVSREKKESFPLTVTSAQKNPTAFYLCASSPSPGSSRNTIYFGEGSWLTVV.

The chain joins TRBV15 to TRBJ2-3; TRBD1 agrees at 9 bases. The CDR3 contains 15 residues. Losses at the gene ends were 1 base for V and 4 bases for J; bases not matched to a gene: 3. The V gene's germline CDR1 is LNHNV and CDR2 YYDKDF (reference sequence). CDR3 nucleotides: TGTGCCACCAGCAGAGGCACAGGGGGCCCAGATACGCAGTATTTT. It codes for CATSRGTGGPDTQYF.

This clonotype came up many times. The J gene is TRBJ1-5, the V gene TRBV19, with TRBD1 identical over 11 bases. This CDR3 region has 14 residues. The germline V gene encodes CDR1 LNHDA and CDR2 SQIVND (reference sequence). V shed 9 bases and J 4 bases; nucleotides not matched to a gene: 5. The CDR3 DNA is TGTGCCAGCCTTGGGACAGGGGGGAATCAGCCCCAGCATTTT. Residues: CASLGTGGNQPQHF.

V and J are TRBV6-1 and TRBJ1-2; D gene unclear. Germline CDR1 reads MNHNS; CDR2 reads SASEGT. The CDR3 has 11 residues. Trimming stripped 5 bases from V and 6 bases from J, with 7 bases between. The CDR3 sequence is CASSFGNGYTF. In nucleotides, the CDR3 is TGTGCCAGCAGTTTTGGGAATGGCTACACCTTC.

The chain is built from TRBV4-1 and TRBJ2-7, with 7 bases fitting TRBD2. Germline V gene lookup returns CDR1 MGHRA and CDR2 YSYEKL. Germline trimming cut 1 base from V and 0 bases from J; bases unmatched to any gene: 18. The CDR3 covers 20 residues. CDR3 protein: CASSQVSWAGVEGTSYEQYF. CDR3 nucleotides: TGCGCCAGCAGCCAAGTCTCCTGGGCGGGAGTCGAGGGAACCTCCTACGAGCAGTACTTC.

In its sample, this clonotype was seen a few times. The chain has TRBV5-6 and TRBJ2-7, with D hard to call. Between the trimmed V and J ends, which lost 1 base and 3 bases, there was a span of 8 bases. Germline values: CDR1 SGHDT, CDR2 YYEEEE. CDR3 length: 13 residues. This CDR3 reads CASSLHGVYEQYF. CDR3 coding DNA: TGTGCCAGCAGCTTGCACGGAGTCTACGAGCAGTACTTC.

This clonotype was recorded many times. The rearrangement uses TRBV2 and TRBJ2-7; D call uncertain. V lost 8 bases and J lost 7, with 9 bases in between. Germline V gene data show CDR1 as SNHLY and CDR2 as FYNNEI. The CDR3 runs to 10 residues. The CDR3 bases are TGTGCCAGCGCGTGGGGAGAGCAGTACTTC. Its translation: CASAWGEQYF.

Details on this clonotype: The CDR3 carries no conserved terminal phenylalanine or tryptophan, so it likely arises from a read error. The chain recombines TRBV20-1 with TRBJ2-1; 8 positions match TRBD2. Unmatched junction bases numbered 6, after V lost 5 bases and J lost 3 bases. CDR1 is DFQATT and CDR2 is SNEGSKA in the germline V gene (reference sequence). CDR3 length equals 14 residues. The CDR3 here is CSAPSAGGYNEQFY. Here the CDR3 DNA reads TGCAGTGCTCCTTCGGCGGGAGGCTACAATGAGCAGTTCTAC.

CDR3 coding DNA: TGTGCCAGCAGTAATACAGGGACGGGGAGCAATCAGCCCCAGCATTTT. It translates to CASSNTGTGSNQPQHF. The chain uses TRBV28 and TRBJ1-5; perhaps TRBD1 as D (6 bases). Trimming pared 5 bases from V and 1 base from J, leaving 15 bases between. The CDR3 loop spans 16 amino acids. Germline assignment: CDR1 MDHEN and CDR2 SYDVKM.

J is TRBJ1-1 and V is TRBV7-8, with TRBD1 matching 8 bases. This CDR3 comprises 14 residues. V shed 3 bases, J shed 3 bases, and the junction held 3 bases outside the gene matches. From germline, CDR1 is SGHVS and CDR2 FQNEAQ. Here the CDR3 reads CASSLTGQDTEAFF. DNA for the CDR3: TGTGCCAGCAGCTTGACGGGACAGGACACTGAAGCTTTCTTT.

V is TRBV7-2 and J is TRBJ2-2; 7 bases match TRBD2. J was trimmed by 4 bases and V by 1 base; bases with no gene match: 6. The CDR3 consists of 16 residues. Germline CDR1 SGHTA, CDR2 FQGNSA. This chain's CDR3 is CASSLGSLAATGELFF. The CDR3 bases are TGTGCCAGCAGCTTAGGGTCCCTAGCGGCCACCGGGGAGCTGTTTTTT.

The rearrangement uses TRBV14 and TRBJ2-2; TRBD1 agrees at 12 bases. This CDR3 has 18 residues. The ends lost 0 bases at V and 2 bases at J; junction bases unmatched: 4. Germline-derived CDR1 and CDR2 are SGHDN and FVKESK. DNA of the CDR3: TGTGCCAGCAGCCAAGAGTGGGGACAGGGGGCAAACACCGGGGAGCTGTTTTTT. Amino acids: CASSQEWGQGANTGELFF. Filled out from reference TRBV14 and TRBJ2-2, the complete variable domain reads EAGVTQFPSHSVIEKGQTVTLRCDPISGHDNLYWYRRVMGKEIKFLLHFVKESKQDESGMPNNRFLAERTGGTYSTLKVQPAELEDSGVYFCASSQEWGQGANTGELFFGEGSRLTVL.

This clonotype was detected many times. This may come from a read error, since a much larger clone is one base off. The chain recombines TRBV28 with TRBJ1-2, with D unclear. In germline, CDR1 is MDHEN, CDR2 SYDVKM. This CDR3 is 12 amino acids long. The CDR3 sequence: CASSNSKYGYTF. For the CDR3, the DNA is TGTGCCAGCAGCAATTCTAAGTATGGCTACACCTTC.

In its sample, this clonotype was seen many times. The V gene is TRBV12-3 or TRBV12-4, the J gene TRBJ2-7; no clear D gene. V lost 2 bases and J lost 6, with 11 bases in between. The CDR3 runs to 13 residues. The CDR3 is CASSLNQEREQYF. DNA of the CDR3: TGTGCCAGCAGTTTAAATCAGGAACGCGAGCAGTACTTC.

This clonotype has more than one count but fewer than ten. The rearrangement joins TRBV25-1 to TRBJ1-6, with 8 bases that match TRBD1. The CDR3 runs 18 residues. After removal of 3 bases from V and 5 bases from J, the junction contained 12 bases not matched to a gene. Germline CDR1 MGHDK, CDR2 SYGVNS. This CDR3 is CASSDHGQGRGNNSPLHF. The CDR3 DNA sequence: TGTGCCAGCAGTGACCATGGACAGGGAAGAGGGAATAATTCACCCCTCCACTTT.

This clonotype showed up many times. The chain couples TRBV6-2 or TRBV6-3 to TRBJ2-5, with D perhaps matching TRBD1 (6 bases). Trimming stripped 7 bases from V and 1 base from J, with 13 bases between. The CDR3 has 14 residues. Per germline, CDR1 MNHEY and CDR2 SVGEGT. CDR3 nucleotide sequence: TGTGCCAGCACTTCCAGGGACACCCAAGAGACCCAGTACTTC. Its protein product is CASTSRDTQETQYF.